Each of the 26 T cell receptor beta chains below was sequenced from the same sample in a study of cytomegalovirus exposure and HLA in healthy donors. The PCR contained 60 Vbeta and 13 Jbeta primers. The assay was immunoSEQ multiplex PCR, and TCRdb's table has in-frame clones only and misses some. The profile shows over 150,000 clones, 71% of them singletons. Material for sequencing was PBMCs. The source is a woman in her 30s in good health and CMV-seronegative.

The chain carries TRBV15 and TRBJ1-2; the match to TRBD1 covers 12 bases. Per the germline V gene, CDR1 is LNHNV and CDR2 is YYDKDF (reference sequence). CDR3 length equals 17 residues. Trimming removed 0 bases from V and 8 bases from J; junction bases left unmatched: 10. In DNA, the CDR3 is TGTGCCACCAGCAGAGATGGGGACAGGGGGCGCGGGATGGGCTACACCTTC. This sequence encodes CATSRDGDRGRGMGYTF.

The V and J genes are TRBV7-8 and TRBJ2-1, with no clear D. Trimming shortened V by 0 bases and J by 8 bases, and 8 bases separated the two germline ends. Germline values: CDR1 SGHVS, CDR2 FQNEAQ. The CDR3 covers 13 residues. CDR3 protein: CASSLAISDEQFF. In DNA form, the CDR3 reads TGTGCCAGCAGCTTAGCGATTTCAGATGAGCAGTTCTTC.

A single count supports this clone. V gene TRBV5-5 combines with J gene TRBJ1-2; D remains ambiguous. Trimming removed 4 bases at V and 2 bases at J, with 12 bases between. CDR1 and CDR2 from the germline V gene are SGHKS and YYEKEE (reference sequence). The CDR3 runs 14 residues. This chain's CDR3 is CASSTVWANYGYTF. The CDR3 DNA reads TGTGCCAGCAGCACCGTGTGGGCCAACTATGGCTACACCTTC.

The CDR3 region has the DNA TGCGCCAGCAGCCAAGGTAGGGGGAATGAGCAGTTCTTC. Translated, it gives CASSQGRGNEQFF. The rearrangement uses TRBV4-3 and TRBJ2-1; the D gene is possibly TRBD1 (6 bases). Deletions cut 1 base from V and 7 bases from J, with 8 bases between. CDR1 and CDR2 (germline): LGHNA, YSLEER. This CDR3 spans 13 amino acids.

This chain joins TRBV7-2 and TRBJ2-1; 8 bases line up with TRBD2. The V and J ends lost 5 bases and 2 bases, in that order; junction bases with no gene match: 5. The length of the CDR3 is 15 residues. CDR1 is SGHTA and CDR2 is FQGNSA in the germline V gene. The CDR3 sequence: CASSPSGSTYNEQFF. CDR3 DNA sequence: TGTGCCAGCAGCCCCAGCGGGAGCACCTACAATGAGCAGTTCTTC.

The chain is built from TRBV9 and TRBJ2-2; 8 bases map to TRBD2. Germline trimming cut 2 bases from V and 6 bases from J; bases unmatched to any gene: 6. The CDR3 is 15 residues long. Per germline, CDR1 SGDLS and CDR2 YYNGEE. The CDR3 DNA is TGTGCCAGCAGCGTCAGCGGGGGACCGGCCGGGGAGCTGTTTTTT. Translated, it gives CASSVSGGPAGELFF.

In this sample, this clone turned up a few times. This chain connects TRBV5-1 to TRBJ2-5; maybe TRBD1 (5 bases). The end of the DNA aligns better with TRBJ2-7, so the J call may be wrong. CDR1 SGHRS and CDR2 YFSETQ come from the germline V gene. The CDR3 extends over 13 amino acids. CDR3 amino acids: CASSLEQGYEQYF. For the CDR3, the DNA is TGCGCCAGCAGCTTGGAGCAGGGCTACGAGCAGTACTTC.

This clone occurred a few times. The genes are TRBV15 and TRBJ2-7; the D gene is possibly TRBD2 (5 bases). Germline V gene sequence: CDR1 LNHNV, CDR2 YYDKDF (reference sequence). V shed 4 bases and J shed 4 bases, with 23 bases lying between them. The CDR3 totals 17 residues. Here the CDR3 DNA reads TGTGCCACCAGCAAAATCAACCCCCGCAGCGGAGAGTACGAGCAGTACTTC. The encoded protein is CATSKINPRSGEYEQYF.

This clone appeared a single time. The chain joins TRBV10-2 to TRBJ2-2; 11 bases map to TRBD2. V gave up 3 bases and J gave up 5 bases; unmatched junction bases: 2. This CDR3 comprises 15 residues. Per the germline V gene, CDR1 is WSHSY and CDR2 is SAAADI. This CDR3 reads CASSELAGATGELFF. The CDR3 coding sequence is TGCGCCAGCAGTGAACTAGCGGGAGCAACCGGGGAGCTGTTTTTT.

J is TRBJ1-5 and V is TRBV28; TRBD1 aligns across 7 bases. V lost 6 bases to trimming and J lost 12 bases; unmatched junction nucleotides: 5. The V gene's germline CDR1 is MDHEN and CDR2 SYDVKM. The CDR3 length is 11 residues. The CDR3 DNA reads TGTGCCAGCAGCCCCACAGGGGACCAGCATTTT. Translation gives CASSPTGDQHF. Looking up the rest from reference TRBV28 and TRBJ1-5 gives the full variable domain: DVKVTQSSRYLVKRTGEKVFLECVQDMDHENMFWYRQDPGLGLRLIYFSYDVKMKEKGDIPEGYSVSREKKERFSLILESASTNQTSMYLCASSPTGDQHFGDGTRLSIL.

V gene TRBV29-1 combines with J gene TRBJ2-1; perhaps TRBD2 as D (6 bases). CDR3 length: 12 residues. Germline V gene lookup returns CDR1 SQVTM and CDR2 ANQGSEA. Trimming took off 6 bases at V and 9 bases at J, with 15 bases between the two ends. The CDR3 loop reads CSVLMGGGEQFF. In DNA form, the CDR3 reads TGCAGCGTCCTGATGGGGGGAGGTGAGCAGTTCTTC.

The chain links TRBV27 to TRBJ1-1; D is ambiguous. Per the germline V gene, CDR1 is MNHEY and CDR2 is SMNVEV (reference sequence). With 0 bases removed from V and 3 bases from J, the gap between germline ends came to 5 bases. The CDR3 is 13 residues long. The CDR3 spells CASSLSADTEAFF. CDR3 DNA: TGTGCCAGCAGTTTATCGGCTGACACTGAAGCTTTCTTT.

The CDR3 DNA is TGTGCCAGTAGTATATCTAGCGGGGGGGAAAATGAGCAGTTCTTC. Amino acids: CASSISSGGENEQFF. V gene TRBV19 combines with J gene TRBJ2-1; 12 nucleotides agree with TRBD2. After removal of 2 bases from V and 7 bases from J, the junction contained 3 bases not matched to a gene. CDR3 size: 15 residues. From germline, CDR1 is LNHDA and CDR2 SQIVND (reference sequence).

The J gene is TRBJ1-2, the V gene TRBV27, with 9 positions matching TRBD1. The CDR3 has 14 amino acids. Trimming at V came to 2 bases and at J to 7 bases, leaving 5 bases not matched to a gene. Looked up from germline, CDR1 is MNHEY and CDR2 is SMNVEV (reference sequence). The CDR3, as DNA: TGTGCCAGCAGTTTAAGTGGACAGGGGATTGGCTACACCTTC. This translates into CASSLSGQGIGYTF.

With respect to this clone: Germline is not matched at one junction end, which may reflect a read error. This same CDR3 is encoded by further DNA sequences in the sample. This chain joins TRBV7-7 and TRBJ2-3, with a possible D match to TRBD1 (6 bases). Germline V gene lookup returns CDR1 SSHAT and CDR2 FNYEAQ (reference sequence). This CDR3 has 13 residues. The chain's CDR3 is CASSPGGTDTQYF. For the CDR3, the DNA is TGTGCTAGCAGCCCAGGGGGCACAGATACGCAGTATTTT.

On this clone itself: Different DNA sequences within this sample yield the same CDR3. The rearrangement joins TRBV15 to TRBJ1-5; D remains ambiguous. The CDR3 runs 12 residues. From germline, CDR1 is LNHNV and CDR2 YYDKDF (reference sequence). V lost 1 base and J 7 bases, leaving 5 bases between the germline ends. CDR3 nucleotides: TGTGCCACCAGCAGAGTAGCCCAGCCCCAGCATTTT. This translates into CATSRVAQPQHF.

In its sample, this clone was seen once. V usage is TRBV7-2 and J usage is TRBJ1-1; 8 nucleotides line up with TRBD1. CDR3 size: 16 residues. Germline CDR1 is SGHTA and CDR2 is FQGNSA. The ends lost 5 bases at V and 0 bases at J; junction bases unmatched: 8. The CDR3, as DNA: TGTGCCAGCAGCCCCGGGACAGGAGGCATGAACACTGAAGCTTTCTTT. Translated, it gives CASSPGTGGMNTEAFF. The variable domain in full, with the rest retrieved from reference TRBV7-2 and TRBJ1-1, is GAGVSQSPSNKVTEKGKDVELRCDPISGHTALYWYRQSLGQGLEFLIYFQGNSAPDKSGLPSDRFSAERTGGSVSTLTIQRTQQEDSAVYLCASSPGTGGMNTEAFFGQGTRLTVV.

The chain combines TRBV7-6 with TRBJ2-7; the D gene is possibly TRBD1 (5 bases). Germline CDR1 and CDR2: SGHVS and FNYEAQ. V lost 1 base and J 6 bases, leaving 10 bases between the germline ends. The CDR3 runs to 13 residues. CDR3 region: CASSLGAGIEQYF. CDR3 sequence (DNA): TGTGCCAGCAGCTTAGGAGCAGGGATCGAGCAGTACTTC.

The chain uses TRBV7-3 and TRBJ1-1; TRBD1 is a possible D gene (5 bases). This CDR3 contains 13 residues. The germline V gene encodes CDR1 SGHTA and CDR2 FQGTGA. Between the trimmed V and J ends, which lost 5 bases and 5 bases, there was a span of 12 bases. CDR3 sequence (DNA): TGTGCCAGCAGCGCAGCCGGGACTACTGAAGCTTTCTTT. Protein sequence: CASSAAGTTEAFF.

The gene calls are TRBV15 and TRBJ2-1; D may be TRBD1 (5 bases). V lost 8 bases and J lost 6, with 11 bases in between. The length of the CDR3 is 12 residues. Germline V gene sequence: CDR1 LNHNV, CDR2 YYDKDF (reference sequence). In nucleotides, the CDR3 is TGTGCCACCTTAGGGGCAGCCAATGAGCAGTTCTTC. It is translated as CATLGAANEQFF.

This sequence joins TRBV7-9 and TRBJ2-7; TRBD2 agrees at 9 bases. After removal of 6 bases from V and 2 bases from J, the junction contained 2 bases not matched to a gene. The CDR3 consists of 13 residues. The germline CDR1 and CDR2 sequences are SEHNR and FQNEAQ (reference sequence). CDR3 nucleotides: TGTGCCAGCAGTCCTAGCGGGGCCTACGAGCAGTACTTC. Its translation: CASSPSGAYEQYF. The full variable domain, with the rest looked up from reference TRBV7-9 and TRBJ2-7, is DTGVSQNPRHKITKRGQNVTFRCDPISEHNRLYWYRQTLGQGPEFLTYFQNEAQLEKSRLLSDRFSAERPKGSFSTLEIQRTEQGDSAMYLCASSPSGAYEQYFGPGTRLTVT.

The rearrangement links TRBV5-1 to TRBJ2-2, with 9 bases that match TRBD2. The CDR3 covers 16 residues. Germline V CDR1 and CDR2: SGHRS, YFSETQ. Trimming removed 2 bases from V and 2 bases from J; junction bases left unmatched: 4. Written as DNA, the CDR3 is TGCGCCAGCAGCTTTAGTAGCGGGGGAAACACCGGGGAGCTGTTTTTT. Amino acids: CASSFSSGGNTGELFF.

The CDR3 protein is CASSPPGGSYEQYF. The CDR3 region has the DNA TGTGCCAGCAGCCCGCCCGGAGGTTCCTACGAGCAGTACTTC. This chain uses TRBV28 with TRBJ2-7; TRBD2 is a possible D gene (5 bases). V lost 6 bases and J lost 1, with 13 bases in between. Germline CDR1 MDHEN, CDR2 SYDVKM. The CDR3 extends over 14 amino acids. The full variable domain, rest sourced from reference TRBV28 and TRBJ2-7, is DVKVTQSSRYLVKRTGEKVFLECVQDMDHENMFWYRQDPGLGLRLIYFSYDVKMKEKGDIPEGYSVSREKKERFSLILESASTNQTSMYLCASSPPGGSYEQYFGPGTRLTVT.

With respect to this clone: Relative to the germline gene, one junction end is altered; a read error may explain this. Other DNA sequences in the same sample also yield this CDR3. The rearrangement joins TRBV19 to TRBJ1-1, with D possibly TRBD1 on 6 matching bases. Germline values: CDR1 LNHDA, CDR2 SQIVND (reference sequence). CDR3 size: 13 residues. CDR3 nucleotides: TGTGCCAGTAGTGAGGGGGGGAGCACTGAAGCCTTCTTT. Translating it yields CASSEGGSTEAFF.

The rearrangement links TRBV7-2 to TRBJ2-1; a weak D match, TRBD2 (5 bases). Germline V gives CDR1 SGHTA, CDR2 FQGNSA. Trimming shortened V by 0 bases and J by 1 base, and 7 bases separated the two germline ends. This CDR3 spans 15 amino acids. The CDR3 DNA sequence: TGTGCCAGCAGCTTAGCGGGAGATTCCTACAATGAGCAGTTCTTC. Amino acid sequence: CASSLAGDSYNEQFF.

This clone was counted a few times. The chain recombines TRBV6-5 with TRBJ2-3; D is uncertain. In germline, CDR1 is MNHEY, CDR2 SVGAGI. The V end was cut by 3 bases, the J end by 1 base, with 8 bases between. The CDR3 spans 14 residues. In nucleotides, the CDR3 is TGTGCCAGCAGTTATGACTGGGGCACAGATACGCAGTATTTT. Translating it yields CASSYDWGTDTQYF.